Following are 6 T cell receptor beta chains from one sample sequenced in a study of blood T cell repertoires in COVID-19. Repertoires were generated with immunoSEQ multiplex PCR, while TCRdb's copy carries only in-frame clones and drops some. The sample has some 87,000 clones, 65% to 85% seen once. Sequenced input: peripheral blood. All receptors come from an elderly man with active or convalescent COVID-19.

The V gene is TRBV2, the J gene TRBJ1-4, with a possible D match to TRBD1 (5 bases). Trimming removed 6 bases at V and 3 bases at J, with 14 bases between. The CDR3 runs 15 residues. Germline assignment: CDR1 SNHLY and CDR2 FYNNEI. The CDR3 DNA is TGTGCCAGCAGGGAAAGGGGAGGACCTAATGAAAAACTGTTTTTT. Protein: CASRERGGPNEKLFF.

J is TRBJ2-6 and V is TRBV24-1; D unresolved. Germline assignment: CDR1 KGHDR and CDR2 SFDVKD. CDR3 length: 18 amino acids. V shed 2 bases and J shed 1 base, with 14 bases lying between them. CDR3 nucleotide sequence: TGTGCCACCAGTGATTCTGGCGGCACCCCTTCTGGGGCCAACGTCCTGACTTTC. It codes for CATSDSGGTPSGANVLTF.

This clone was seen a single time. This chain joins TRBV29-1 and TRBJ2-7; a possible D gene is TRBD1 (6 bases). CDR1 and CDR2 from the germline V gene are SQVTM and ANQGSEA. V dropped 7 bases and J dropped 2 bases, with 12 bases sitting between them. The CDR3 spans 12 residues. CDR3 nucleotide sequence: TGCAGCGGTTCGACAGGCACCTACGAGCAGTACTTC. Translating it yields CSGSTGTYEQYF.

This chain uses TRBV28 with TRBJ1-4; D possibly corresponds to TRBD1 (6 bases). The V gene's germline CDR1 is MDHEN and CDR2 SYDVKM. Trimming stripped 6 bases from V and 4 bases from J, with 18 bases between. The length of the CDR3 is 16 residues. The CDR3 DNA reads TGTGCCAGCAGAGTTTATGGGGACACAATTAATGAAAAACTGTTTTTT. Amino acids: CASRVYGDTINEKLFF.

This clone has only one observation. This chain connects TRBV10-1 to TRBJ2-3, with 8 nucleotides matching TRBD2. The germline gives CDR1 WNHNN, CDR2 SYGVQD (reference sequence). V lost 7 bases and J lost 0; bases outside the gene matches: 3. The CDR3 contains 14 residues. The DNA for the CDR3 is TGCGCCAGCAAAGCGGGAGAGAGCACAGATACGCAGTATTTT. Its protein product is CASKAGESTDTQYF.

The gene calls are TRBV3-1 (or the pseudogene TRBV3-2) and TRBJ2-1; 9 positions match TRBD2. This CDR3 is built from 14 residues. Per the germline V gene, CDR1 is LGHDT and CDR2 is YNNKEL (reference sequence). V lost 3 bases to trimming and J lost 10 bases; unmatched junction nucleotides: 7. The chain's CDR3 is CASSHRGGEEEQFF. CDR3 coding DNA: TGTGCCAGCAGCCACCGCGGGGGGGAGGAAGAGCAGTTCTTC.